Sequencing of this TCR beta chain was carried out in a study of T cell repertoires in cytomegalovirus infection. Study-wide background: Carrying CMV and the relevant HLA type showed in public TCR beta signatures.

V was pared by 7 bases and J by 5 bases, with 2 bases of the junction left unmatched. This CDR3 has 12 residues. Germline V lookup: CDR1 SGHVS, CDR2 FNYEAQ. MiXCR, run by TCRdb on the reads, gives a single entry per CDR3 protein. The sample has 200,000 or so distinct CDR3 sequences; about 28% are singletons. The rearrangement uses TRBV7-6 and TRBJ1-2; 9 bases are shared with TRBD1. This TCR was recovered from a human donor in good health (CMV status not recorded). Some clones in this sample may be carry-over from other donors' samples. Sample: PBMCs. The CDR3 DNA is TGTGCCAGCACCGACAGGGGGTATGGCTACACCTTC. Its protein is CASTDRGYGYTF.